A selection of T cell receptor beta chains follows, all from one sample in a study of blood T cell repertoires in COVID-19. Sequenced by immunoSEQ multiplex PCR; TCRdb stores in-frame clones only, minus some. This table has about 300,000 clones, roughly nine tenths appearing once. Sequencing was done on a sample of PBMCs or T cells enriched from blood (not recorded which). All receptors come from a woman aged 50 to 60 who had been exposed to COVID-19. CDR3s include the opening cysteine and the closing phenylalanine or tryptophan. Each record gives: V gene, J gene, clone size, D gene, CDR3 DNA, CDR3 protein. The D gene is left open where the match is weak. Not every row has a clone size; where given, it reads once, few, many or a size class.

V gene: TRBV5-8; J gene: TRBJ2-5; clone size: NA; D gene: TRBD1; CDR3 DNA: TGTGCCACCGGGACAGGCTTCAGGGAGACCCAGTACTTC; CDR3 protein: CATGTGFRETQYF
V gene: TRBV7-2; J gene: TRBJ1-2; clone size: NA; D gene: TRBD1; CDR3 DNA: TGTGCCAGCAGCTGGACGGACAGGTCTAACTATGGCTACACCTTC; CDR3 protein: CASSWTDRSNYGYTF
V gene: TRBV5-4; J gene: TRBJ1-1; clone size: NA; D gene: NA; CDR3 DNA: TGTGCCAGCAGCTTGGTGCTTGGGGCTGGAGCTTTCTTT; CDR3 protein: CASSLVLGAGAFF
V gene: TRBV6-1; J gene: TRBJ1-4; clone size: NA; D gene: TRBD1; CDR3 DNA: TGTGCCAGCAGTGAATGGGGACAGGGTAATGAAAAACTGTTTTTT; CDR3 protein: CASSEWGQGNEKLFF
V gene: TRBV12-5; J gene: TRBJ2-5; clone size: NA; D gene: TRBD1; CDR3 DNA: TGTGCTAGTGGTTTGCTAAAACAGGGGGGCCGGAAGACCCAGTACTTC; CDR3 protein: CASGLLKQGGRKTQYF
V gene: TRBV19; J gene: TRBJ1-2; clone size: NA; D gene: TRBD1; CDR3 DNA: TGTGCCAGTAGGGGACAGGGGGACTATGGCTACACCTTC; CDR3 protein: CASRGQGDYGYTF
V gene: TRBV11-2; J gene: TRBJ2-2; clone size: many; D gene: NA; CDR3 DNA: TGTGCCAGCACCGGAAAAACCTCAGGGTTATCCGCCGGGGAGCTGTTTTTT; CDR3 protein: CASTGKTSGLSAGELFF
V gene: TRBV5-1; J gene: TRBJ2-5; clone size: NA; D gene: NA; CDR3 DNA: TGCGCCAGCAGGAAGAGTGACAAGGATCCCCAGTACTTC; CDR3 protein: CASRKSDKDPQYF
V gene: TRBV28; J gene: TRBJ2-1; clone size: NA; D gene: TRBD2; CDR3 DNA: TGTGCCAGCAGCCCCGGCCCCTCGACTAGCGGCTACTACAATGAGCAGTTCTTC; CDR3 protein: CASSPGPSTSGYYNEQFF
V gene: TRBV24-1; J gene: TRBJ2-7; clone size: NA; D gene: TRBD1; CDR3 DNA: TGTGCCACCAGTGATATGGGACAGGGGGCTCAACATTTCTCGGGGGACACCTACGAGCAGTACTTC; CDR3 protein: CATSDMGQGAQHFSGDTYEQYF
V gene: TRBV5-6; J gene: TRBJ1-5; clone size: NA; D gene: TRBD1; CDR3 DNA: TGTGCCAGCAGCAGTACCCGGGACAGAGCCAATCAGCCCCAGCATTTT; CDR3 protein: CASSSTRDRANQPQHF
V gene: TRBV19; J gene: TRBJ2-2; clone size: once; D gene: TRBD2; CDR3 DNA: TGTGCCAGTACCCGGGAGGGGGTGTCAGCCAACACCGGGGAGCTGTTTTTT; CDR3 protein: CASTREGVSANTGELFF
V gene: TRBV11-2; J gene: TRBJ2-1; clone size: NA; D gene: TRBD1; CDR3 DNA: TGTGCCAGCAGCTTAGAACAGGGGGCCGGTAATGAGCAGTTCTTC; CDR3 protein: CASSLEQGAGNEQFF
V gene: TRBV6-1; J gene: TRBJ2-3; clone size: NA; D gene: NA; CDR3 DNA: TGTGCCAGCAGTGAAGACAGAACTAGCACAGATACGCAGTATTTT; CDR3 protein: CASSEDRTSTDTQYF
V gene: TRBV16; J gene: TRBJ2-2; clone size: NA; D gene: TRBD1; CDR3 DNA: TGTGCCAGCAGCCAATCGCTTAACCAGGGGGCTGCCGGGGAGCTGTTTTTT; CDR3 protein: CASSQSLNQGAAGELFF
V gene: TRBV11-3; J gene: TRBJ2-7; clone size: NA; D gene: NA; CDR3 DNA: TGTGCCAGCAGCTTAGGCGGGGTCCCTTACGAGCAGTACTTC; CDR3 protein: CASSLGGVPYEQYF
V gene: TRBV5-5; J gene: TRBJ2-3; clone size: NA; D gene: TRBD2; CDR3 DNA: TGTGCCAGCAGCTTGGGACTAGCAGCCGCCACAGATACGCAGTATTTT; CDR3 protein: CASSLGLAAATDTQYF
V gene: TRBV18; J gene: TRBJ1-2; clone size: NA; D gene: NA; CDR3 DNA: TGTGCCAGCTCACCCCTAGGGGCAGTTAACTATGGCTACACCTTC; CDR3 protein: CASSPLGAVNYGYTF
V gene: TRBV10-3; J gene: TRBJ1-2; clone size: NA; D gene: TRBD1; CDR3 DNA: TGTGCCATCAGTGAGTCGGGACAGGGGGCAGAAGGCTACACCTTC; CDR3 protein: CAISESGQGAEGYTF
V gene: TRBV6-1; J gene: TRBJ1-1; clone size: NA; D gene: TRBD1; CDR3 DNA: TGTGCCAGCAGTGAACAGGGGGCGAGAACTGAAGCTTTCTTT; CDR3 protein: CASSEQGARTEAFF
V gene: TRBV19; J gene: TRBJ2-3; clone size: NA; D gene: TRBD1; CDR3 DNA: TGTGCCAGTGGAATGGGACAGTTAAGCACAGATACGCAGTATTTT; CDR3 protein: CASGMGQLSTDTQYF
V gene: TRBV27; J gene: TRBJ1-1; clone size: NA; D gene: NA; CDR3 DNA: TGTGCCAGCAGTTCCGGGGTCACTGAAGCTTTCTTT; CDR3 protein: CASSSGVTEAFF
V gene: TRBV15; J gene: TRBJ2-2; clone size: NA; D gene: NA; CDR3 DNA: TGTGCCACCAGCAGAGATTTAGGCGGAGAAGTGGTTTTT; CDR3 protein: CATSRDLGGEVVF